These 29 T cell receptor beta chains share one sample of origin, sequenced in a study of T cell responses to AZD1222 COVID-19 vaccine. Method: immunoSEQ multiplex PCR; TCRdb's copy keeps in-frame clones and lacks some. The sample lists 90,000 to 95,000 clones, 70% to 90% occurring once. The sample consisted of peripheral blood, taken on day 0 of AZD1222 vaccination. The receptors here all came from an adult in good health.

The CDR3 bases are TGTGCCAGCAGCCCGCGGGCGGCAAGTGAGACCCAGTACTTC. Amino acids: CASSPRAASETQYF. This chain connects TRBV7-8 to TRBJ2-5, with D perhaps matching TRBD2 (5 bases). Trimming shortened V by 5 bases and J by 5 bases, and 15 bases separated the two germline ends. This CDR3 has 14 residues. In germline, CDR1 is SGHVS, CDR2 FQNEAQ.

The chain couples TRBV5-4 to TRBJ2-7; D is unclear. The CDR3 contains 14 residues. The V gene's germline CDR1 is SGHNT and CDR2 YYREEE (reference sequence). V lost 0 bases to trimming and J lost 2 bases, with 9 bases between them. The CDR3 bases are TGTGCCAGCAGCTTGGCTGGGCAGGCCTACGAGCAGTACTTC. Its protein product is CASSLAGQAYEQYF.

This clone was recorded only once. This chain uses TRBV9 with TRBJ2-1; 12 nucleotides match TRBD2. V dropped 4 bases and J dropped 5; count of bases not matched to a gene: 7. Looked up from germline, CDR1 is SGDLS and CDR2 is YYNGEE. The CDR3 is 16 amino acids. The CDR3 loop reads CASSPKGLAGDNEQFF. Here the CDR3 DNA reads TGTGCCAGCAGCCCCAAGGGACTAGCGGGTGACAATGAGCAGTTCTTC.

The chain couples TRBV19 to TRBJ1-5; possible D gene TRBD1, 5 bases. The germline V gene encodes CDR1 LNHDA and CDR2 SQIVND (reference sequence). Trimming removed 4 bases at V and 7 bases at J, with 23 bases between. This CDR3 has 17 amino acids. CDR3 protein: CASSSPGVGTTRQPQHF. CDR3 coding DNA: TGTGCCAGTAGTAGCCCTGGGGTAGGGACTACAAGGCAGCCCCAGCATTTT.

The chain couples TRBV10-3 to TRBJ1-1; TRBD1 might be the D (5 bases). Trimming took off 7 bases at V and 5 bases at J, with 20 bases between the two ends. This CDR3 comprises 15 residues. In germline, CDR1 is ENHRY, CDR2 SYGVKD. DNA of the CDR3: TGTGCCATCACTGACTCGGGACGGCGGAGGACTGAAGCTTTCTTT. Amino acid sequence: CAITDSGRRRTEAFF.

V and J are TRBV19 and TRBJ1-1; 8 bases agree with TRBD1. Germline V gene data show CDR1 as LNHDA and CDR2 as SQIVND (reference sequence). The V gene end was trimmed by 0 bases and the J gene end by 4 bases; junction bases not matched to a gene: 7. This CDR3 has 16 residues. The DNA of the CDR3 is TGTGCCAGTAGTATAGAGCAGGGGGCGGGCTCCACTGAAGCTTTCTTT. This codes for CASSIEQGAGSTEAFF.

This chain connects TRBV19 to TRBJ2-7; D remains ambiguous. CDR1 LNHDA and CDR2 SQIVND come from the germline V gene (reference sequence). V lost 4 bases, J lost 2 bases, and 9 bases lay in between. The CDR3 has 13 amino acids. In DNA form, the CDR3 reads TGTGCCAGTAGTAAAAGTGACACCTACGAGCAGTACTTC. Protein sequence: CASSKSDTYEQYF.

The chain has TRBV19 and TRBJ2-7; TRBD1 agrees at 7 bases. The CDR3 is made up of 14 amino acids. The V segment lost 6 bases and the J segment 6 bases; nucleotides outside the gene matches: 11. CDR1 LNHDA and CDR2 SQIVND come from the germline V gene (reference sequence). CDR3 nucleotide sequence: TGTGCCAGTAGCCCGGGACAGCCTTTGAGCGAGCAGTACTTC. This translates into CASSPGQPLSEQYF. Full variable domain (rest looked up from reference TRBV19 and TRBJ2-7): DGGITQSPKYLFRKEGQNVTLSCEQNLNHDAMYWYRQDPGQGLRLIYYSQIVNDFQKGDIAEGYSVSREKKESFPLTVTSAQKNPTAFYLCASSPGQPLSEQYFGPGTRLTVT.

The V gene is TRBV19, the J gene TRBJ1-1; TRBD1 aligns across 10 bases. In germline, CDR1 is LNHDA, CDR2 SQIVND (reference sequence). The CDR3 spans 13 residues. V trimming: 8 bases; J trimming: 4 bases; junction bases outside the gene matches: 4. The CDR3, as DNA: TGTGCCAGTGAGGACAGGGGGGGCACTGAAGCTTTCTTT. Translated: CASEDRGGTEAFF.

This clone was observed once. This sequence joins TRBV7-3 and TRBJ2-3; perhaps D is TRBD1 or TRBD2 (5 bases each). Trimming left V 5 bases short and J 6 bases short, with 15 bases between. Germline loops: CDR1 SGHTA, CDR2 FQGTGA. This CDR3 comprises 14 residues. Here the CDR3 reads CASSPLAGMDTQYF. The CDR3, as DNA: TGTGCCAGCAGCCCTCTAGCAGGGATGGATACGCAGTATTTT.

About this clone: At the DNA level, this CDR3 is encoded by other sequences in the same sample as well. The chain uses TRBV28 and TRBJ1-2, with D possibly being TRBD1 (5 bases). CDR3 length equals 14 residues. Germline V CDR1 and CDR2: MDHEN, SYDVKM. V gave up 6 bases and J gave up 3 bases, with 14 bases separating them. The CDR3, as DNA: TGTGCCAGCAGCCTCCTGGGCAGGGACTATGGCTACACCTTC. This translates into CASSLLGRDYGYTF.

The chain carries TRBV7-2 and TRBJ2-5; D is ambiguous. V was shortened by 1 base and J by 1 base, with 10 bases between the two germline ends. CDR3 length: 15 amino acids. Germline V gene lookup returns CDR1 SGHTA and CDR2 FQGNSA. The CDR3 nucleotides read TGTGCCAGCAGCTTAGGCTCCCCACTCCAAGAGACCCAGTACTTC. This sequence encodes CASSLGSPLQETQYF.

This rearrangement joins TRBV6-2 or TRBV6-3 to TRBJ1-1; no clear D. Trimming left V 4 bases short and J 4 bases short, with 19 bases between. CDR3 length: 16 residues. The V gene's germline CDR1 is MNHEY and CDR2 SVGEGT. The CDR3 sequence is CASSSIPMRAGTEAFF. The CDR3 DNA follows: TGTGCCAGCAGTTCTATCCCTATGAGGGCGGGCACTGAAGCTTTCTTT.

The chain has TRBV18 and TRBJ2-7; 7 nucleotides agree with TRBD2. Unmatched junction bases numbered 4, after V lost 3 bases and J lost 5 bases. Germline loops: CDR1 KGHSH, CDR2 LQKENI. This CDR3 contains 13 residues. The CDR3 region has the DNA TGTGCCAGCTCACCGAGGGCGGGGGACGAGCAGTACTTC. Its protein product is CASSPRAGDEQYF.

J is TRBJ1-5 and V is TRBV10-3; a possible D gene is TRBD1 (5 bases). This CDR3 region has 16 residues. Trimming stripped 3 bases from V and 3 bases from J, with 15 bases between. CDR1 is ENHRY and CDR2 is SYGVKD in the germline V gene. The CDR3 loop is CAISEKGTLSNQPQHF. For the CDR3, the DNA is TGTGCCATCAGTGAAAAGGGGACCCTTTCCAATCAGCCCCAGCATTTT.

Only one count was recorded for this clone. V and J are TRBV7-3 and TRBJ2-1; no reliable D call. The CDR3 has 13 residues. Germline CDR1 and CDR2: SGHTA and FQGTGA. V shed 5 bases and J shed 6 bases, with 11 bases lying between them. The CDR3 coding sequence is TGTGCCAGCAGCGCTAGTCCCGGCAATGAGCAGTTCTTC. Translation gives CASSASPGNEQFF.

The genes are TRBV4-3 and TRBJ2-7; the D call may be TRBD1 or TRBD2 (6 bases each). Germline assignment: CDR1 LGHNA and CDR2 YSLEER. This CDR3 has 14 residues. V lost 1 base and J 6 bases, leaving 13 bases between the germline ends. In DNA, the CDR3 is TGCGCCAGCAGCCAAGCCACGGGGGCCCTCGAGCAGTACTTC. This encodes CASSQATGALEQYF.

The rearrangement links TRBV28 to TRBJ1-5; 9 bases fit TRBD1. Trimming at V came to 7 bases and at J to 4 bases, leaving 8 bases not matched to a gene. CDR3 length: 15 residues. Germline V CDR1 and CDR2: MDHEN, SYDVKM. The CDR3 loop reads CASKTGGPLNQPQHF. The CDR3 nucleotides read TGTGCCAGCAAAACAGGGGGCCCTCTAAATCAGCCCCAGCATTTT.

The genes are TRBV5-8 and TRBJ1-6; no clear D gene. The germline V gene has CDR1 SGHTS and CDR2 YDEGEE. The V and J ends lost 4 bases and 0 bases respectively, with 11 bases between them. This CDR3 is built from 16 residues. The CDR3 sequence is CASSPPEGSYNSPLHF. CDR3 in DNA: TGTGCCAGCAGCCCCCCCGAGGGCTCCTATAATTCACCCCTCCACTTT.

V is TRBV7-9 and J is TRBJ1-2; TRBD1 matches at 10 bases. The CDR3 totals 13 residues. Per germline, CDR1 SEHNR and CDR2 FQNEAQ (reference sequence). V shed 5 bases and J 6 bases; nucleotides not matched to a gene: 3. In nucleotides, the CDR3 is TGTGCCAGCAGCACCGGGACAGGGGATGGCTACACCTTC. Its translation: CASSTGTGDGYTF.

This CDR3 reads CASSELMRSEAFF. In DNA, the CDR3 is TGTGCCAGCAGTGAATTAATGCGGAGTGAAGCTTTCTTT. The chain links TRBV6-1 to TRBJ1-1; D gene ambiguous. This CDR3 is 13 amino acids long. CDR1 MNHNS and CDR2 SASEGT come from the germline V gene. V lost 2 bases to trimming and J lost 7 bases, with 11 bases between them.

The chain joins TRBV7-2 to TRBJ2-3; 10 bases agree with TRBD2. CDR3 size: 15 residues. The V segment lost 3 bases and the J segment 2 bases; nucleotides outside the gene matches: 2. Germline assignment: CDR1 SGHTA and CDR2 FQGNSA. The CDR3: CASSFLAGDTDTQYF. CDR3 DNA sequence: TGTGCCAGCAGCTTCCTAGCGGGAGACACAGATACGCAGTATTTT.

The V call is TRBV19, the J call TRBJ1-5, with a possible D match to TRBD1 (6 bases). This CDR3 spans 15 amino acids. Germline values: CDR1 LNHDA, CDR2 SQIVND (reference sequence). Trimming stripped 4 bases from V and 4 bases from J, with 14 bases between. The CDR3 nucleotides read TGTGCCAGTAGTACCGGGACAAACCTTAATCAGCCCCAGCATTTT. This encodes CASSTGTNLNQPQHF. Filled out from reference TRBV19 and TRBJ1-5, the complete variable domain reads DGGITQSPKYLFRKEGQNVTLSCEQNLNHDAMYWYRQDPGQGLRLIYYSQIVNDFQKGDIAEGYSVSREKKESFPLTVTSAQKNPTAFYLCASSTGTNLNQPQHFGDGTRLSIL.

The gene calls are TRBV7-9 and TRBJ1-3; unclear D gene. Germline V gives CDR1 SEHNR, CDR2 FQNEAQ (reference sequence). The CDR3 runs to 12 residues. Between the trimmed V and J ends, which lost 1 base and 3 bases, there was a span of 1 base. The CDR3: CASSLDGNTIYF. In DNA form, the CDR3 reads TGTGCCAGCAGCTTAGATGGAAACACCATATATTTT.

The chain uses TRBV6-5 and TRBJ2-7, with D uncertain. The CDR3 length is 13 residues. V gave up 2 bases and J gave up 4 bases, with 9 bases separating them. CDR1 and CDR2 from the germline V gene are MNHEY and SVGAGI. Here the CDR3 DNA reads TGTGCCAGCAGTTACGGGCCGGCGTACGAGCAGTACTTC. This translates into CASSYGPAYEQYF.

This clone was found a few times. The rearrangement uses TRBV28 and TRBJ2-7, with D unclear. Trimming stripped 5 bases from V and 2 bases from J, with 13 bases between. The CDR3 has 14 residues. The germline V gene encodes CDR1 MDHEN and CDR2 SYDVKM. The CDR3: CASSTVGVTYEQYF. The CDR3 nucleotides are TGTGCCAGCAGTACTGTGGGTGTGACCTACGAGCAGTACTTC.

This chain joins TRBV4-1 and TRBJ1-1; the D gene is possibly TRBD1 (6 bases). The CDR3 spans 17 residues. The germline V gene encodes CDR1 MGHRA and CDR2 YSYEKL. Trimming left V 0 bases short and J 0 bases short, with 14 bases between. This chain's CDR3 is CASSQEVGRQVNTEAFF. In DNA, the CDR3 is TGCGCCAGCAGCCAAGAAGTAGGGCGACAGGTGAACACTGAAGCTTTCTTT.

Only one count was recorded for this clone. The rearrangement uses TRBV5-8 and TRBJ2-5, with D perhaps matching TRBD1 or TRBD2 (6 bases each). The CDR3 contains 13 residues. The V gene's germline CDR1 is SGHTS and CDR2 YDEGEE. V was shortened by 6 bases and J by 2 bases, with 11 bases between the two germline ends. CDR3: CASIQGLQETQYF. The CDR3 region has the DNA TGTGCCAGCATACAGGGACTTCAAGAGACCCAGTACTTC.

As DNA, the CDR3 is TGTGCCAGCATGAATACAAGGAATTCACCCCTCCACTTT. This translates into CASMNTRNSPLHF. This chain connects TRBV27 to TRBJ1-6, with D uncertain. CDR1 and CDR2 (germline): MNHEY, SMNVEV (reference sequence). The CDR3 contains 13 residues. The ends were cut back, 7 bases at V and 7 bases at J, with 11 bases in the middle.